These T cell receptor beta chains were read from a single sample in a study of graft-versus-host responses after intestinal transplantation. What these receptors recognize is not known. Libraries were prepared by immunoSEQ multiplex PCR; TCRdb keeps only in-frame clonotypes and omits some of them. The repertoire includes 55,000 to 80,000 clones, more than 90% of them detected once, and around 1.7% sits in the top ten. The sequences come from unstimulated CD8+ T cells sorted from spleen or lymph node cells, collected before transplant. These receptors all stem from a human donor who was the organ donor for an intestinal transplant. CDR3s include the opening cysteine and the closing phenylalanine or tryptophan. Fields, in order: D gene, V gene, clone size, J gene, CDR3 protein, CDR3 DNA. D genes are given only for firm matches. Some rows have no size entry. The others give once, few or many, or a class for an expanded clone.

D: TRBD1
V: TRBV10-3
size: NA
J: TRBJ1-1
CDR3: CAIRGTGELNTEAFF
DNA: TGTGCCATCAGAGGGACAGGGGAATTGAACACTGAAGCTTTCTTT

D: TRBD2
V: TRBV5-6
size: once
J: TRBJ2-7
CDR3: CASSGPFAGVYEQYF
DNA: TGTGCCAGCAGCGGCCCTTTCGCGGGGGTCTACGAGCAGTACTTC

D: TRBD2
V: TRBV7-9
size: NA
J: TRBJ2-3
CDR3: CASGAGVFTDTQYF
DNA: TGTGCCAGTGGAGCGGGAGTGTTCACAGATACGCAGTATTTT

D: TRBD2
V: TRBV5-1
size: NA
J: TRBJ2-1
CDR3: CASRAGPLYEQFF
DNA: TGCGCCAGCAGAGCGGGACCTCTCTATGAGCAGTTCTTC

D: TRBD2
V: TRBV4-1
size: NA
J: TRBJ2-7
CDR3: CASSQDLMAAGGNEQYF
DNA: TGCGCCAGCAGCCAAGATCTGATGGCAGCGGGAGGTAATGAGCAGTACTTC

D: TRBD1
V: TRBV4-2
size: once
J: TRBJ2-3
CDR3: CASSQGDRERTDTQYF
DNA: TGTGCCAGCAGCCAGGGCGACAGGGAGAGAACAGATACGCAGTATTTT

D: TRBD1
V: TRBV2
size: NA
J: TRBJ2-1
CDR3: CASSVPPGTEYNEQFF
DNA: TGTGCCAGCTCGGTTCCCCCCGGGACAGAGTACAATGAGCAGTTCTTC

D: TRBD1
V: TRBV7-9
size: NA
J: TRBJ2-3
CDR3: CASSFLVDRGLRLIDTQYF
DNA: TGTGCCAGCAGCTTCCTTGTGGACAGGGGGCTCCGACTTATAGATACGCAGTATTTT

D: TRBD2
V: TRBV9
size: NA
J: TRBJ2-1
CDR3: CASSRGLAELYNEQFF
DNA: TGTGCCAGCAGCCGGGGACTAGCAGAACTCTACAATGAGCAGTTCTTC

D: NA
V: TRBV29-1
size: NA
J: TRBJ1-5
CDR3: CSVVGGVYQPQHF
DNA: TGCAGCGTTGTCGGCGGTGTTTATCAGCCCCAGCATTTT

D: NA
V: TRBV28
size: NA
J: TRBJ1-4
CDR3: CASSFGTGQNEKLFF
DNA: TGTGCCAGCAGTTTCGGTACAGGGCAAAATGAAAAACTGTTTTTT

D: NA
V: TRBV30
size: NA
J: TRBJ2-2
CDR3: CAWLAGPGELFF
DNA: TGTGCCTGGCTGGCGGGACCCGGGGAGCTGTTTTTT

D: TRBD2
V: TRBV15
size: NA
J: TRBJ2-1
CDR3: CATSRGTSGPNEQFF
DNA: TGTGCCACCAGCAGAGGGACTAGCGGGCCTAATGAGCAGTTCTTC

D: NA
V: TRBV4-3
size: NA
J: TRBJ2-1
CDR3: CASSQDSASSYNEQFF
DNA: TGCGCCAGCAGCCAAGATTCGGCTAGCTCCTACAATGAGCAGTTCTTC

D: TRBD1
V: TRBV6-6
size: NA
J: TRBJ2-7
CDR3: CASRSDRVDEQYF
DNA: TGTGCCAGCAGATCGGACAGGGTGGACGAGCAGTACTTC

D: NA
V: TRBV28
size: once
J: TRBJ2-7
CDR3: CASRGRGGAGVVHEQYF
DNA: TGTGCCAGCAGGGGTAGGGGGGGTGCGGGAGTAGTACACGAGCAGTACTTC

D: TRBD1
V: TRBV7-2
size: NA
J: TRBJ1-2
CDR3: CASSATVRGQGTYGYTF
DNA: TGTGCCAGCAGCGCCACCGTCCGGGGACAGGGGACTTATGGCTACACCTTC

D: NA
V: TRBV9
size: once
J: TRBJ1-4
CDR3: CASSPYPDRTTNEKLFF
DNA: TGTGCCAGCAGCCCATACCCCGACAGGACAACTAATGAAAAACTGTTTTTT

D: TRBD1
V: TRBV6-1
size: NA
J: TRBJ2-7
CDR3: CASSDYSRTGEREQYF
DNA: TGTGCCAGCAGTGACTATTCGAGGACAGGGGAGCGCGAGCAGTACTTC

D: TRBD2
V: TRBV9
size: NA
J: TRBJ2-1
CDR3: CASSVAGTSGYNEQFF
DNA: TGTGCCAGCAGCGTAGCCGGGACTAGCGGTTACAATGAGCAGTTCTTC

D: TRBD2
V: TRBV27
size: once
J: TRBJ2-4
CDR3: CASRGGVEPKNIQYF
DNA: TGTGCCAGCCGGGGGGGAGTGGAGCCAAAAAACATTCAGTACTTC

D: TRBD2
V: TRBV27
size: NA
J: TRBJ2-1
CDR3: CASSLSGSSYNEQFF
DNA: TGTGCCAGCAGCCTCAGCGGGAGCTCCTACAATGAGCAGTTCTTC

D: NA
V: TRBV21-1
size: NA
J: TRBJ2-1
CDR3: CASRFALATPSDNEQFF
DNA: TGTGCCAGCAGGTTCGCTTTAGCTACACCATCCGACAATGAGCAGTTCTTC

D: TRBD1
V: TRBV5-1
size: NA
J: TRBJ1-5
CDR3: CASSSTGGDQPQHF
DNA: TGCGCCAGCAGCTCGACAGGGGGAGATCAGCCCCAGCATTTT

D: TRBD2
V: TRBV9
size: NA
J: TRBJ2-1
CDR3: CASSVVGLAEQFF
DNA: TGTGCCAGCAGCGTAGTCGGACTAGCCGAGCAGTTCTTC

D: TRBD2
V: TRBV6-6
size: NA
J: TRBJ2-1
CDR3: CATAGTSGSEQFF
DNA: TGTGCCACAGCCGGGACTAGCGGATCCGAGCAGTTCTTC

D: TRBD2
V: TRBV6-1
size: NA
J: TRBJ2-5
CDR3: CASSDWLAGEETQYF
DNA: TGTGCCAGCAGTGATTGGCTAGCGGGAGAGGAGACCCAGTACTTC

D: NA
V: TRBV7-9
size: NA
J: TRBJ2-2
CDR3: CASSLVELPELFF
DNA: TGTGCCAGCAGCTTAGTGGAGCTCCCGGAGCTGTTTTTT

D: NA
V: TRBV7-8
size: NA
J: TRBJ1-2
CDR3: CASSPGIRPSLGYTF
DNA: TGTGCCAGCAGCCCCGGAATCAGGCCCAGTTTGGGCTACACCTTC

D: TRBD2
V: TRBV7-9
size: NA
J: TRBJ2-3
CDR3: CASSLASGNGTQYF
DNA: TGTGCCAGCAGCTTAGCTAGCGGGAACGGTACGCAGTATTTT

D: NA
V: TRBV7-6
size: once
J: TRBJ2-3
CDR3: CASSPYPTGTDTQYF
DNA: TGTGCCAGCAGCCCCTACCCGACTGGCACAGATACGCAGTATTTT

D: TRBD1
V: TRBV7-9
size: NA
J: TRBJ2-2
CDR3: CASSLGQVGELFF
DNA: TGTGCCAGCAGCCTTGGACAGGTCGGGGAGCTGTTTTTT

D: TRBD2
V: TRBV6-4
size: once
J: TRBJ2-1
CDR3: CASSDPRTSGGEDPILSSYNEQFF
DNA: TGTGCCAGCAGTGACCCACGGACTAGCGGGGGGGAGGACCCCATCTTGAGCTCCTACAATGAGCAGTTCTTC

D: TRBD1
V: TRBV9
size: NA
J: TRBJ2-7
CDR3: CASSGETGGYEQYF
DNA: TGTGCCAGCAGCGGGGAGACAGGGGGGTACGAGCAGTACTTC

D: NA
V: TRBV6-1
size: NA
J: TRBJ1-2
CDR3: CASNDRPLYGYTF
DNA: TGTGCCAGCAACGACAGGCCCCTCTATGGCTACACCTTC

D: TRBD1
V: TRBV2
size: NA
J: TRBJ1-1
CDR3: CASLIGQAGGSTEAFF
DNA: TGTGCCAGCCTGATCGGACAGGCGGGTGGGAGCACTGAAGCTTTCTTT